This T cell receptor (beta chain) comes out of a study of monozygotic twins with inflammatory bowel disease. Notes on the study in general: Repertoire similarity did not separate concordant from discordant twins, possibly from limited power. Telling different T cell subtypes apart from each other was not possible. Those with IBD had lower TCRbeta diversity (inverse Simpson) than their healthy co-twins did. Researchers report that IBD patients shared fewer clonotypes with others than healthy twins, especially amid disease activity.

Germline V lookup: CDR1 MNHEY, CDR2 SVGEGT. CDR3 length: 12 residues. Details on this clonotype: Its antigen is undetermined.

TCRdb processed the 5' RACE reads again and assigns one entry to each CDR3 protein, with no DNA. Its listing shows roughly 150,000 distinct CDR3 sequences. Sequences were obtained from blood. This clonotype was obtained from a human donor with ulcerative colitis or Crohn's disease, or a healthy co-twin of an affected twin (not recorded which). This chain uses TRBV6-2 or TRBV6-3 with TRBJ2-1; lacking DNA, the TRBD2 call made by TCRdb goes unchecked. CDR3 residues: CASTLYSGRAVF.